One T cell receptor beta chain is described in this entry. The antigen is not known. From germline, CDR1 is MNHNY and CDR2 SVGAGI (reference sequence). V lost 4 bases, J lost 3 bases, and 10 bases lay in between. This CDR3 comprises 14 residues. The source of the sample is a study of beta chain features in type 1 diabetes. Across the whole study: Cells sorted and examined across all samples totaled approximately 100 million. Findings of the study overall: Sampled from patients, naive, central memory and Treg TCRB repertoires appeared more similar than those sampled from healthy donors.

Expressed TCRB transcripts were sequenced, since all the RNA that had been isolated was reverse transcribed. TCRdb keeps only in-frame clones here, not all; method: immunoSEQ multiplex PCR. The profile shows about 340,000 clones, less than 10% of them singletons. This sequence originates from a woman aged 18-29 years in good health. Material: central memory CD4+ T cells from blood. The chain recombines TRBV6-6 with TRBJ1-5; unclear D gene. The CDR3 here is CASSLTEINQPQHF. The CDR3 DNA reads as TGTGCCAGCAGTTTAACCGAAATCAATCAGCCCCAGCATTTT.